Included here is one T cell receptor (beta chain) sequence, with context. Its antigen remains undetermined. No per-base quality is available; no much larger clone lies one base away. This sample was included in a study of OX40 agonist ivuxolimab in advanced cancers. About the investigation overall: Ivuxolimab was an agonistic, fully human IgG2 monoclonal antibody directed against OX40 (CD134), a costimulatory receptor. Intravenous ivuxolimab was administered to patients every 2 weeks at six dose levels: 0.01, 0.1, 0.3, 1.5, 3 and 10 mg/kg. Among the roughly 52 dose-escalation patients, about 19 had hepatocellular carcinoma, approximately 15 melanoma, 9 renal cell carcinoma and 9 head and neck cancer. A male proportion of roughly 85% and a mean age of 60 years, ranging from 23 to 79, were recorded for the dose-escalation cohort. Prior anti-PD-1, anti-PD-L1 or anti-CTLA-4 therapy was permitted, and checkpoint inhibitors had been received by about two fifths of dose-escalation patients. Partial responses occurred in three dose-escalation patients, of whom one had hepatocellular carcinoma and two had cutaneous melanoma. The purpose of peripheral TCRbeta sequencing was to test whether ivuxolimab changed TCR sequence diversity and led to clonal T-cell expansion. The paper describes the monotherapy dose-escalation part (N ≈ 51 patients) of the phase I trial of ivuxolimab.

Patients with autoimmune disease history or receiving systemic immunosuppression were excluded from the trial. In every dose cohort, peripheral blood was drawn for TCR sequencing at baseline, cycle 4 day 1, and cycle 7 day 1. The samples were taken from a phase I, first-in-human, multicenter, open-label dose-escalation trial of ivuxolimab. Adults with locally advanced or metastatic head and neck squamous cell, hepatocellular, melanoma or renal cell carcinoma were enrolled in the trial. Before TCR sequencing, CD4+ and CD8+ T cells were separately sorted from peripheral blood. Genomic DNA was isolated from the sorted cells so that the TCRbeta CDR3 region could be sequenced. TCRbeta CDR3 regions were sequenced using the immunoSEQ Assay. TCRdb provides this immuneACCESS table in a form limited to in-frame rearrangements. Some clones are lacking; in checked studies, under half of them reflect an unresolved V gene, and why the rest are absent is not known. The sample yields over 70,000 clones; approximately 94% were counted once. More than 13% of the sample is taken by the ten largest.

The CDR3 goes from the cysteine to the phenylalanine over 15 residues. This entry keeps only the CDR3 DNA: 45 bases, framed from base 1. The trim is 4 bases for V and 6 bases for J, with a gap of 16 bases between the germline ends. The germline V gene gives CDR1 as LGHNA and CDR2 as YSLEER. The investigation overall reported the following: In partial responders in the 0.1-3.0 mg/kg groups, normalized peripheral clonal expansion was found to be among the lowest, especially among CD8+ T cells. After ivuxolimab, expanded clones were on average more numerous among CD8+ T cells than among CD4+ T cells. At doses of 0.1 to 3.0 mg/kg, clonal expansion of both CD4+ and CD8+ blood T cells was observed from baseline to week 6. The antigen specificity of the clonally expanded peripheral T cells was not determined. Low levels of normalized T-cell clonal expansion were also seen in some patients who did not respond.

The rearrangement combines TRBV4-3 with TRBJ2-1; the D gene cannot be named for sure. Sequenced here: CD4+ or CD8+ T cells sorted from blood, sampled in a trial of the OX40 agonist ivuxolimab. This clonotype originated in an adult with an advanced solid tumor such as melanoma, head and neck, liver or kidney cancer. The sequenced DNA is TGCGCCAGCAGCCCCGATCTAGTTGAGCCCAATGAGCAGTTCTTC. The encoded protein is CASSPDLVEPNEQFF.